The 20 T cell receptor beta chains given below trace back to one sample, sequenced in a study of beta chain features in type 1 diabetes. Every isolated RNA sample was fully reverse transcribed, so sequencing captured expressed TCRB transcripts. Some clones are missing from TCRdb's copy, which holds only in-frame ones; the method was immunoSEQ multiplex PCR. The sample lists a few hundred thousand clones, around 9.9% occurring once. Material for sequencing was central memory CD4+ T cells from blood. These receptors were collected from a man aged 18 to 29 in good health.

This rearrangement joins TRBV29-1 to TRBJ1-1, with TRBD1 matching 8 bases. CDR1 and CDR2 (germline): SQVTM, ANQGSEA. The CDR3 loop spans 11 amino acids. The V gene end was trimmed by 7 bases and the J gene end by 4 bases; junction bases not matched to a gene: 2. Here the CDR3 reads CSGTGGTEAFF. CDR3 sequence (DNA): TGCAGCGGTACAGGGGGCACTGAAGCTTTCTTT.

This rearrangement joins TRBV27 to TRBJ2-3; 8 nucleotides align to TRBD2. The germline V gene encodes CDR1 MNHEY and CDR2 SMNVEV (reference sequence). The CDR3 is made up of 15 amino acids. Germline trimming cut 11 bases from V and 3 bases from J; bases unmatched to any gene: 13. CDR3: CAVQRERGQTDTQYF. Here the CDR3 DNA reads TGTGCCGTTCAGCGGGAGAGAGGCCAGACAGATACGCAGTATTTT.

This CDR3 is CASSFLEQYF. The DNA for the CDR3 is TGCGCCAGCAGCTTCCTCGAGCAGTACTTC. The chain combines TRBV5-1 with TRBJ2-7; D unresolved. Germline values: CDR1 SGHRS, CDR2 YFSETQ. The CDR3 contains 10 residues. Trimming left V 2 bases short and J 6 bases short, with 3 bases between.

The CDR3 protein is CASSVGGGAGAWSYNEQFF. The DNA for the CDR3 is TGTGCCAGCAGCGTAGGTGGTGGGGCGGGAGCGTGGTCCTACAATGAGCAGTTCTTC. This sequence joins TRBV9 and TRBJ2-1; 7 nucleotides match TRBD2. Germline values: CDR1 SGDLS, CDR2 YYNGEE. V shed 0 bases and J 1 base; nucleotides not matched to a gene: 13. The CDR3 is 19 amino acids.

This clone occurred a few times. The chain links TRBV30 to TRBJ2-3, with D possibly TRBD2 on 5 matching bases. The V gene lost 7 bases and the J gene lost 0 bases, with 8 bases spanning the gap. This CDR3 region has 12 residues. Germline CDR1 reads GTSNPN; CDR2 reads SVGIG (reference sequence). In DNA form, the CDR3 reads TGTGCCTTTAGCGTGAGCACAGATACGCAGTATTTT. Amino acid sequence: CAFSVSTDTQYF.

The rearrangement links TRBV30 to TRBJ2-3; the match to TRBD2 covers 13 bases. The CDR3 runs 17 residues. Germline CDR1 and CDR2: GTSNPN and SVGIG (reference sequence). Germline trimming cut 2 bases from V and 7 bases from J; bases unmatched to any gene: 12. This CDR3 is CAWSTIGTSGAQNTQYF. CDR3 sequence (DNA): TGTGCCTGGAGTACGATCGGGACTAGCGGGGCACAGAATACGCAGTATTTT.

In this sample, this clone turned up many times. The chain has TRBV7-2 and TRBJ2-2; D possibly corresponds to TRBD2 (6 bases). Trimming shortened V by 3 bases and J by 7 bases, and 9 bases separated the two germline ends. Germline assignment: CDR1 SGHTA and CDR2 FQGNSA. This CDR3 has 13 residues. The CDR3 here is CASSFSGYGELFF. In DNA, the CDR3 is TGTGCCAGCAGCTTTAGCGGATACGGGGAGCTGTTTTTT.

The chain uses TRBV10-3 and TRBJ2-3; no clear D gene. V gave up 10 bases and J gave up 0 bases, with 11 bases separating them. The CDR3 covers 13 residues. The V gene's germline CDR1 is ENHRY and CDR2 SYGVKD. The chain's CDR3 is CASKTTSTDTQYF. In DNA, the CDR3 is TGTGCCAGTAAAACTACTAGCACAGATACGCAGTATTTT.

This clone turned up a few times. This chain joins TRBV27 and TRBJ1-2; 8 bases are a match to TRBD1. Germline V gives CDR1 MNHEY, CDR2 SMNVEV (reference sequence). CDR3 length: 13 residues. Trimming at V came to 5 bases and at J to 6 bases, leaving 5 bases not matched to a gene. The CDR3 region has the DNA TGTGCCAGCAGTACCCAACAGGGGGATGGCTACACCTTC. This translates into CASSTQQGDGYTF.

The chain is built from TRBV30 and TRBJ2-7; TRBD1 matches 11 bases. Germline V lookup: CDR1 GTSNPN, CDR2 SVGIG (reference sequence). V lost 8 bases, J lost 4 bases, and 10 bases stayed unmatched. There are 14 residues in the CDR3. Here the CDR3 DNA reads TGTGCCCTGTCCCGGGACAGGGGGGTTTACGAGCAGTACTTC. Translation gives CALSRDRGVYEQYF.

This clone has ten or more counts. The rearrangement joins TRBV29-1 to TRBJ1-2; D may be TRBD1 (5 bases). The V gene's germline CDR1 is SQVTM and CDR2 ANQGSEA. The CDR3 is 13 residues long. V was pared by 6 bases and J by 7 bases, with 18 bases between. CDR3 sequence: CSVYVFRDSGYTF. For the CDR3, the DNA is TGCAGCGTCTACGTTTTCCGGGACTCTGGCTACACCTTC.

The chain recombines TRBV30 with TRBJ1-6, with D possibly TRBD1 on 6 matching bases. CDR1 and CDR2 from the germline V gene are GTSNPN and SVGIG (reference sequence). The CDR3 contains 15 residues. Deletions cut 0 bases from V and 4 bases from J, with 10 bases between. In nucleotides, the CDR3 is TGTGCCTGGAGTGTAGCGGGGGCATATAATTCACCCCTCCACTTT. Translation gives CAWSVAGAYNSPLHF.

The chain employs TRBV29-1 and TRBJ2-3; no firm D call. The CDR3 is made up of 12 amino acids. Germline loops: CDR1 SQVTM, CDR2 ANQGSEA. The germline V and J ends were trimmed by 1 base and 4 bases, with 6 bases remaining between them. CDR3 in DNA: TGCAGCGTTGAAGGTTCCTCAGATACGCAGTATTTT. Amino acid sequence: CSVEGSSDTQYF.

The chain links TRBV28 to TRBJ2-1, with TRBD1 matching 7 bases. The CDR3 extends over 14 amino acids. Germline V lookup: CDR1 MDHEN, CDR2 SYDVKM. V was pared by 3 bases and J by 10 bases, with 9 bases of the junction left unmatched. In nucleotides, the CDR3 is TGTGCCAGCAGTTTGGGACAGTGGATTGCGGAGCAGTTCTTC. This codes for CASSLGQWIAEQFF.

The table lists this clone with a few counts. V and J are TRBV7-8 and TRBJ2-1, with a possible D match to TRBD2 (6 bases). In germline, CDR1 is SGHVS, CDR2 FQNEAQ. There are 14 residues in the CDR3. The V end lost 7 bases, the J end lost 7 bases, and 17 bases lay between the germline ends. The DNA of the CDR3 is TGTGCCAGCATAATGCGGCGGGATGGTAATGAGCAGTTCTTC. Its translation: CASIMRRDGNEQFF.

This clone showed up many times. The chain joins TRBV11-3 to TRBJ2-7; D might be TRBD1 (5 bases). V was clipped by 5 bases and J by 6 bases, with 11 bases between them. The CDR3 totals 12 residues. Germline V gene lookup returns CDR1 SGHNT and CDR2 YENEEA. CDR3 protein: CASSPTRGEQYF. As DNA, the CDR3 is TGTGCCAGCAGCCCGACAAGGGGCGAGCAGTACTTC.

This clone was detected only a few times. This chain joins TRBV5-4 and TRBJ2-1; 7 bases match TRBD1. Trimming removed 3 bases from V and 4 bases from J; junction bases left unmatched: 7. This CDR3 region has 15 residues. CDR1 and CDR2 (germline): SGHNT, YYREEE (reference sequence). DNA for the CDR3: TGTGCCAGCAGCTGGGGACAGCCGGATTACAATGAGCAGTTCTTC. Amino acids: CASSWGQPDYNEQFF.

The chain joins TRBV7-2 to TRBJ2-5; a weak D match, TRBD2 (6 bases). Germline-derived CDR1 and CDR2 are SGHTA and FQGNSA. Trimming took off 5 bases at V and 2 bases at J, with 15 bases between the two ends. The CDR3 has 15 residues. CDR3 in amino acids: CASSPGGGSQETQYF. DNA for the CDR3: TGTGCCAGCAGCCCCGGTGGGGGGTCACAAGAGACCCAGTACTTC.

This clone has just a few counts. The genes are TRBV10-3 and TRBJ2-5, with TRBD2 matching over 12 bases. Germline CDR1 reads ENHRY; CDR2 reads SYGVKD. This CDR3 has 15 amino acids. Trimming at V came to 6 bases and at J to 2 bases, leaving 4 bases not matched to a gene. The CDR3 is CAIRPGTSGQETQYF. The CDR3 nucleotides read TGTGCCATCAGGCCAGGGACTAGCGGGCAAGAGACCCAGTACTTC.

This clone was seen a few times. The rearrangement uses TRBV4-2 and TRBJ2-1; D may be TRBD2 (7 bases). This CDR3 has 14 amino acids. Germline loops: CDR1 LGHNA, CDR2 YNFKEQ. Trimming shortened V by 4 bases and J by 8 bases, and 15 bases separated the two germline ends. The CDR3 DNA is TGTGCCAGCAGCCCAGGCGGGGGCCGGGATGAGCAGTTCTTC. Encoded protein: CASSPGGGRDEQFF.